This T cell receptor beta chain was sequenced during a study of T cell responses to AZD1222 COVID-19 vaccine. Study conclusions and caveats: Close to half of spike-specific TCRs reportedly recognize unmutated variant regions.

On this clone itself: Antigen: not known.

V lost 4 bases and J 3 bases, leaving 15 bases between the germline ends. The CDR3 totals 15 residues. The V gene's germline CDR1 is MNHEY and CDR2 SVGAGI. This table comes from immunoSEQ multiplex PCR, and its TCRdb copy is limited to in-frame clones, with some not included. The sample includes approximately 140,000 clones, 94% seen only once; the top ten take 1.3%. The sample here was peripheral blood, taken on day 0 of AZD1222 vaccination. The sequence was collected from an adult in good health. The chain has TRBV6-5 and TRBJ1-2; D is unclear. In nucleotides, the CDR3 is TGTGCCAGCAGTTGGAGGGCTTCATTTGACTATGGCTACACCTTC. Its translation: CASSWRASFDYGYTF.